The sequence of this T cell receptor (beta chain) was determined in a study of T cell responses to AZD1222 COVID-19 vaccine (dated by TCRdb to the early 2020s). As for the study more broadly: AZD1222 recipients with second doses at about 4 weeks or about 12 weeks were pooled, because spike-specific TCR depth and breadth did not differ between schedules. A total of approximately 240 trial participants underwent TCR sequencing, of whom roughly 210 had received two doses of AZD1222 and some 25 had received two doses of the MenACWY control vaccine. Trial participants were enrolled by age into 18-55, 56-69 and 70-plus year subgroups, with roughly 150, 30 and 60 TCR-sequenced participants respectively. The full study reports these points: Nearly half of unique spike-specific TCRs reportedly recognized epitopes outside regions mutated in the B.1.351 and B.1.1.7 variants. Only five or six AZD1222 recipients were SARS-CoV-2 seropositive at baseline, limiting conclusions about previously exposed vaccinees. In the small 56-69-year group, the increase in depth fell short of significance, most likely because of low power. Most participants were white British and females outnumbered males, and the authors suggested that clonal diversity may have been underestimated. CD4 TCRs associated with the vaccine covered the entire spike protein, and the dominant responses were in regions 160-218 and 743-854. Because no samples from the day 14 peak response were available, repertoires could be characterized only after the peak T cell response. A significant rise in spike-specific TCR breadth and depth was observed after two AZD1222 doses relative to day 0 and relative to MenACWY recipients.

This clone was observed a handful of times. The antigen it binds to is not known. Within one base of it there is no much larger clone, and no base qualities were kept. The CDR3 regions of human TCRbeta chains were analyzed by immunosequencing. In the source study's methods: Repertoire TCRs were checked for matches against a reference library of SARS-CoV-2-specific TCRs that had been generated using the MIRA antigen-specificity platform. Breadth was defined as the fraction of unique TCRs that were SARS-CoV-2-associated. Depth was defined as the fraction of total T cells that were SARS-CoV-2-associated. Using the MIRA data, each spike-specific TCR was assigned both to the spike region to which the TCR was reactive and to a CD4 or CD8 class. Log10-transformed breadth and depth values were compared by one-way ANOVA with Sidak's multiple comparisons tests. TCRdb limited this immuneACCESS table to in-frame rearrangements with V and J called. A share of clones is missing; checked studies link under half to unresolved V genes, and the rest is unexplained. D and trimming come from the DNA, and the V and J calls and clone size come from that table. The sample table lists almost 35,000 clones, approximately 88% of them with a count of one. The ten most abundant clones make up roughly 7% of the sample.

Cut back by 5 bases and 3 bases, the V and J ends lie 5 bases apart. The germline V gene (reference sequence) provides CDR1 LNHDA and CDR2 SQIVND. Measured from the cysteine to the phenylalanine, the CDR3 is 11 residues long. Just CDR3 DNA is preserved here, 33 bases in frame from base 1. The time point label on this specimen signifies: baseline before first vaccination. Samples from vaccinated people were obtained from the UK trials COV001 and COV002, which included a single-blind randomized controlled phase 2/3 trial of AZD1222 (ChAdOx1 nCoV-19) in healthy adults. For TCRbeta chain sequencing, PBMC samples from trial participants were taken at day 0 and at day 28 after the second dose.

The TCR comes from an adult in good health. The material was peripheral blood, obtained on day 0 of AZD1222 vaccination. Here the chain combines TRBV19 and TRBJ2-7; a confident D gene designation cannot be given. CDR3 region: CASSDGYEQYF. The base sequence is TGTGCCAGTAGTGACGGCTACGAGCAGTACTTC.